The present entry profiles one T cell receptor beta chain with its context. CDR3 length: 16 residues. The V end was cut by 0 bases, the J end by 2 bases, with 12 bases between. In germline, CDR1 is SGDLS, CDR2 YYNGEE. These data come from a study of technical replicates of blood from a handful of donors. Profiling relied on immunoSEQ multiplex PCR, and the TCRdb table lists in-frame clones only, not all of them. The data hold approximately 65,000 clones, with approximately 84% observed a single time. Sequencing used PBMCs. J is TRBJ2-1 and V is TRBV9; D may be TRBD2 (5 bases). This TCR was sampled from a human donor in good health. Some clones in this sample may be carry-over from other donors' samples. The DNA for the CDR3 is TGTGCCAGCAGCGTAGCCGAGGGAGCCCCCTACAATGAGCAGTTCTTC. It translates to CASSVAEGAPYNEQFF.